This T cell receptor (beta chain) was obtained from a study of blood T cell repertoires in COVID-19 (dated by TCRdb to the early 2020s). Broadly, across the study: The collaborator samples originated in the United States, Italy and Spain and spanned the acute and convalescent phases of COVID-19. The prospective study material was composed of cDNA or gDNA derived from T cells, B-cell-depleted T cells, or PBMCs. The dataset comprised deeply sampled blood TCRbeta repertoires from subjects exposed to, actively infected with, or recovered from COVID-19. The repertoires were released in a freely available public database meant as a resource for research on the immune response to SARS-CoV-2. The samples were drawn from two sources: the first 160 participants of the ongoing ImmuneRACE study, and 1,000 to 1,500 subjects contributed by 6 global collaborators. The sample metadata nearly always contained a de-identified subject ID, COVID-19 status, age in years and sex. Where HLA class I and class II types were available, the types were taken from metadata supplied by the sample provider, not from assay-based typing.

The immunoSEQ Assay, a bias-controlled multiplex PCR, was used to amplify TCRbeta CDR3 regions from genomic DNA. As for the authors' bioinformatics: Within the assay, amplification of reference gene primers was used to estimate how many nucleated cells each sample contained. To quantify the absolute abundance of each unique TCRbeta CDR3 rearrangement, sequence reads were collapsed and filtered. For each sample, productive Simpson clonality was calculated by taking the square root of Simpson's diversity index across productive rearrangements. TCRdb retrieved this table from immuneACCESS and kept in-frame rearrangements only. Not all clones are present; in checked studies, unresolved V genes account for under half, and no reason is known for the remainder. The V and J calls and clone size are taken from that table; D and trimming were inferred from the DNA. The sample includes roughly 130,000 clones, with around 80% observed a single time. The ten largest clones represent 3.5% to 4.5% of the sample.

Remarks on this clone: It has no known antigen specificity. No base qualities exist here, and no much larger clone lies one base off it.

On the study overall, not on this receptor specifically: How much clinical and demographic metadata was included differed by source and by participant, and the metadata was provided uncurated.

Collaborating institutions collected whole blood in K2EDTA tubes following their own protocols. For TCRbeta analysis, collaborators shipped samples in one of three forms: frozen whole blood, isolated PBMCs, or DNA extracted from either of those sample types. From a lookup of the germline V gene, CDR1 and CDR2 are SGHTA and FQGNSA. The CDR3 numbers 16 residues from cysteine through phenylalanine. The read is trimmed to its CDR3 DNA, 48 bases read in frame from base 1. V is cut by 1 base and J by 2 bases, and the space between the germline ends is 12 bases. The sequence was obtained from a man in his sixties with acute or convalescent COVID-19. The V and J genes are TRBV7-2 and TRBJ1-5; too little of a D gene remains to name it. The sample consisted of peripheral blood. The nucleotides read TGTGCCAGCAGCTTAGGAGGGAAAATGGGCAATCAGCCCCAGCATTTT. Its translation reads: CASSLGGKMGNQPQHF.